This record concerns one T cell receptor (beta chain) sequence. The sample originates from a study of CD8 T cells in ankylosing spondylitis. One entry per CDR3 protein, called by TCRdb with MiXCR from the 5' RACE reads. The table lists about 240,000 distinct CDR3 sequences, approximately 9% of them singletons. V lost 8 bases to trimming and J lost 5 bases, with 9 bases between them. The CDR3 loop spans 10 amino acids. Germline V gives CDR1 DFQATT, CDR2 SNEGSKA (reference sequence). This sequence was found in a male donor with ankylosing spondylitis or in good health (not recorded which). The chain links TRBV20-1 to TRBJ1-1; D not certain. The sample taken for sequencing was blood, either unsorted or a sorted T cell fraction (not recorded which). The DNA of the CDR3 is TGCAGTACCGGGCGGACTGAAGCTTTCTTT. This codes for CSTGRTEAFF.